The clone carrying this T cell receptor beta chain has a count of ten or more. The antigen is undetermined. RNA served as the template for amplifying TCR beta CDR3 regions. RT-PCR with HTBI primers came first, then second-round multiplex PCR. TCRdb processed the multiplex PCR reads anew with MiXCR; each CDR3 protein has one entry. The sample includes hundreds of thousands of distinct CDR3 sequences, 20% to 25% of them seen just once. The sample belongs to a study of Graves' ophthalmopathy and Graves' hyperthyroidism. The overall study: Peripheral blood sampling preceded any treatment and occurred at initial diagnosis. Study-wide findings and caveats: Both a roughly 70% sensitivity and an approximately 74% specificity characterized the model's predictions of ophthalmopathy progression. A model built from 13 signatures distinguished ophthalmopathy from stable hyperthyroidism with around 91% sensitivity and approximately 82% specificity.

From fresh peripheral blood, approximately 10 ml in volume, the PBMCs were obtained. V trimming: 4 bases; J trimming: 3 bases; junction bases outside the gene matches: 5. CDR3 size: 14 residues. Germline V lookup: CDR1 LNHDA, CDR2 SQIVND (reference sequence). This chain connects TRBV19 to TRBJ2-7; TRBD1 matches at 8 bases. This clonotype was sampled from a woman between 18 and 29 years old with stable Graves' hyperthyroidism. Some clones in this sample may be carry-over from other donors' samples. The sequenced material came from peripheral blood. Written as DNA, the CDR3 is TGTGCCAGTAGTACCGGACAGGGATTCTACGAGCAGTACTTC. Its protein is CASSTGQGFYEQYF. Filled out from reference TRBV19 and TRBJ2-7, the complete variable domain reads DGGITQSPKYLFRKEGQNVTLSCEQNLNHDAMYWYRQDPGQGLRLIYYSQIVNDFQKGDIAEGYSVSREKKESFPLTVTSAQKNPTAFYLCASSTGQGFYEQYFGPGTRLTVT.